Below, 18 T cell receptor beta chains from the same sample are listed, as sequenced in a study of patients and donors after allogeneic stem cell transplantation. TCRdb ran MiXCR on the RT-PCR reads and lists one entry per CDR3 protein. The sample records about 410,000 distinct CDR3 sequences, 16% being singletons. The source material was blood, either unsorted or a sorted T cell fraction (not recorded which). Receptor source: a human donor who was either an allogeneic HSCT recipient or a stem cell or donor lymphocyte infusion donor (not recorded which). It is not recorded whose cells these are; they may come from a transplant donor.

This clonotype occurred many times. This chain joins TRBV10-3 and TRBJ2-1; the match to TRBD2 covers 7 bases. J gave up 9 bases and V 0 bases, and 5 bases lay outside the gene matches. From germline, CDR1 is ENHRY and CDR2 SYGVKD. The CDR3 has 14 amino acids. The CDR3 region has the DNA TGTGCCATCAGTGAGTCTGCGGGAGCTGGTGAGCAGTTCTTC. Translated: CAISESAGAGEQFF.

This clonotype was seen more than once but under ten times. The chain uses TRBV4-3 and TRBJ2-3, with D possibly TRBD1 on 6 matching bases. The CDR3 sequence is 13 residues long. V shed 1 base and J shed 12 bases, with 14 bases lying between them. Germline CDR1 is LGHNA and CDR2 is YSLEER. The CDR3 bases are TGCGCCAGCAGCCAAGTTTTAGGGGACACCCAGTATTTT. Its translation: CASSQVLGDTQYF.

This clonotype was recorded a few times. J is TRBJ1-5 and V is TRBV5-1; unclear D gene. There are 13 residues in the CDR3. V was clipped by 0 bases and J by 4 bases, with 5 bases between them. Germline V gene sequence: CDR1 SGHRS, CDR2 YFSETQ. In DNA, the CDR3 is TGCGCCAGCAGCTTGGACCCAAATCAGCCCCAGCATTTT. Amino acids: CASSLDPNQPQHF.

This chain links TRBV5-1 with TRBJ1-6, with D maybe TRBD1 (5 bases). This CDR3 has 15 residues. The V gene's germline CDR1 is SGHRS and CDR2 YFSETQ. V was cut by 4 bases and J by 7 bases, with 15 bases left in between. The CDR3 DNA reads TGCGCCAGCAGCCTGGGACGTAGCTTAAATTCACCCCTCCACTTT. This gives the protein CASSLGRSLNSPLHF.

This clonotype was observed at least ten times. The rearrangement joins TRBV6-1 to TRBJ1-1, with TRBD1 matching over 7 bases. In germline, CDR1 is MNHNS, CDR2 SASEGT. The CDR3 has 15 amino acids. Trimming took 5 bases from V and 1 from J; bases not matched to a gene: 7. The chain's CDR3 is CASSTRQGWNTEAFF. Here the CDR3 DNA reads TGTGCCAGCAGTACGCGACAGGGATGGAACACTGAAGCTTTCTTT.

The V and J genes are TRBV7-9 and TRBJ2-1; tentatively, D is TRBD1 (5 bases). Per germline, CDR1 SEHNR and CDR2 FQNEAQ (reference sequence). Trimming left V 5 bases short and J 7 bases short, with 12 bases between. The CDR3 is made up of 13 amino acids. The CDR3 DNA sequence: TGTGCCAGCAGCAGCCAGGGTCGTAATGAGCAGTTCTTC. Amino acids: CASSSQGRNEQFF. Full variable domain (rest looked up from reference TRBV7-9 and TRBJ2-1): DTGVSQNPRHKITKRGQNVTFRCDPISEHNRLYWYRQTLGQGPEFLTYFQNEAQLEKSRLLSDRFSAERPKGSFSTLEIQRTEQGDSAMYLCASSSQGRNEQFFGPGTRLTVL.

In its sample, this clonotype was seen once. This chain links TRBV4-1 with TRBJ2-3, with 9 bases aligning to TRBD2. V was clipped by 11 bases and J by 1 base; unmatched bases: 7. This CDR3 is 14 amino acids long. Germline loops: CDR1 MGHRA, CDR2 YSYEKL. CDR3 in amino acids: CAGGLANRTDTQYF. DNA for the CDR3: TGCGCCGGTGGACTAGCGAACCGCACAGATACGCAGTATTTT.

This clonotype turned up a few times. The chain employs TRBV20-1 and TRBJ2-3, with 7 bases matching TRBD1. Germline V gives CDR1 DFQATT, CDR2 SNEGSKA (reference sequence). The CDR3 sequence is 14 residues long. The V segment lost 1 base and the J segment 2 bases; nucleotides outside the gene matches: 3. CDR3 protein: CSARGDRITDTQYF. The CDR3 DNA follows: TGCAGTGCTAGAGGGGACAGAATCACAGATACGCAGTATTTT.

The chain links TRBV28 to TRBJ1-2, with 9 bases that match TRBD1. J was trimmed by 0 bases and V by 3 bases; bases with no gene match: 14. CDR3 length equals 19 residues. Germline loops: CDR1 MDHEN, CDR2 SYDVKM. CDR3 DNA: TGTGCCAGCAGTTTCTTTAGCGAAACAGGGGGCTATCCTAACTATGGCTACACCTTC. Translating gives CASSFFSETGGYPNYGYTF.

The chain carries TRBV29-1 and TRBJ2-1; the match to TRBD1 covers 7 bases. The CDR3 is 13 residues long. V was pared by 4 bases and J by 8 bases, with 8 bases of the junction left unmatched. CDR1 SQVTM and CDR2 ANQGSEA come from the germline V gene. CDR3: CSVGGRQGDEQFF. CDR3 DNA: TGCAGCGTTGGAGGGCGGCAGGGGGATGAGCAGTTCTTC.

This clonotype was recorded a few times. CDR3 DNA sequence: TGTGCCAGCAGCCAAGACTTGGAGGGACGGTATTTT. Translated, it gives CASSQDLEGRYF. The gene calls are TRBV3-1 and TRBJ2-3, with D possibly TRBD2 on 6 matching bases. Germline CDR1 reads LGHDT; CDR2 reads YNNKEL (reference sequence). The CDR3 consists of 12 residues. The V end was cut by 0 bases, the J end by 14 bases, with 12 bases between.

In DNA, the CDR3 is TGCGCCAGCAGCCAGAGACGTACAGATACGCAGTATTTT. It codes for CASSQRRTDTQYF. This chain links TRBV5-1 with TRBJ2-3; no firm D call. V gave up 4 bases and J gave up 3 bases, with 9 bases separating them. CDR3 size: 13 residues. Germline CDR1 reads SGHRS; CDR2 reads YFSETQ.

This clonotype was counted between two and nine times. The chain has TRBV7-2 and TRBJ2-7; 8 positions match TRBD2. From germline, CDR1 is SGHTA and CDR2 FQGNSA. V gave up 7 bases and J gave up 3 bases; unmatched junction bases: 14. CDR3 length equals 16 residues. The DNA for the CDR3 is TGTGCCAGCACCCCAATCGGGCGCGGGGGGTTCTACGAGCAGTACTTC. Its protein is CASTPIGRGGFYEQYF.

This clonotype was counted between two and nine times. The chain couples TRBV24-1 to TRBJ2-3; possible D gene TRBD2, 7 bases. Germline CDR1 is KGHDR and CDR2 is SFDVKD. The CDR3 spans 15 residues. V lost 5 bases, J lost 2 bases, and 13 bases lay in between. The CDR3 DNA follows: TGTGCCACCAGTGCCGGAGGGGGGGTCACAGATACGCAGTATTTT. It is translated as CATSAGGGVTDTQYF.

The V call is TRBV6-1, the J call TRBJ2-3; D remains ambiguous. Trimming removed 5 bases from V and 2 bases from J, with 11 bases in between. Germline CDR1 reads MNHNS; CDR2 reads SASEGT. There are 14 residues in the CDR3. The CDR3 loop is CASSRRRYTDTQYF. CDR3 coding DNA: TGTGCCAGCAGTCGAAGACGGTACACAGATACGCAGTATTTT.

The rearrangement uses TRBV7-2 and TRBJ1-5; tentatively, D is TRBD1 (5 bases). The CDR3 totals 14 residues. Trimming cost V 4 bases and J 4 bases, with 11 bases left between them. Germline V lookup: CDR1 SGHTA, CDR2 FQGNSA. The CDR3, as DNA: TGTGCCAGCAGCTCTAGACAGCTGAATCAGCCCCAGCATTTT. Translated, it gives CASSSRQLNQPQHF. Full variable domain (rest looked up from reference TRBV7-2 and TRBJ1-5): GAGVSQSPSNKVTEKGKDVELRCDPISGHTALYWYRQSLGQGLEFLIYFQGNSAPDKSGLPSDRFSAERTGGSVSTLTIQRTQQEDSAVYLCASSSRQLNQPQHFGDGTRLSIL.

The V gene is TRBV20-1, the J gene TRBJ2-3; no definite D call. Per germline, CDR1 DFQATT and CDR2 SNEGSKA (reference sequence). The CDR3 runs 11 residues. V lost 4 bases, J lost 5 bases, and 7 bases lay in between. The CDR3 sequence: CSAINIDTQYF. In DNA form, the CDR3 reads TGCAGTGCTATCAACATAGATACGCAGTATTTT.

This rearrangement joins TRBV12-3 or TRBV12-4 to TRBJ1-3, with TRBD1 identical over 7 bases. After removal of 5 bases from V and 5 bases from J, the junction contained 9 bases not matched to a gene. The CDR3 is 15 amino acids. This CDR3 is CASSTRGTARNTIYF. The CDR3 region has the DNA TGTGCCAGCAGTACCCGAGGGACAGCTCGAAACACCATATATTTT.